These 26 T cell receptor beta chains came from one sample sequenced in a study of T-cell reconstitution after alpha-beta-depleted transplantation in children. Unique molecular identifiers were built into the TCRbeta library. TCRdb reanalysed the PCR reads using MiXCR and keeps one entry per CDR3 protein. The sample consists of some 300,000 distinct CDR3 sequences, approximately 10% of them appearing once. This material consisted of PBMCs from the stem cell graft donor, taken from the stem cell graft. The receptors shown here come from a human donor who donated a stem cell graft to a child with acute lymphoblastic leukemia.

Only a few counts were recorded for this clonotype. The chain joins TRBV5-1 to TRBJ2-5, with D perhaps TRBD1 (6 bases). The CDR3 extends over 13 amino acids. CDR1 is SGHRS, CDR2 YFSETQ, per germline. The V end lost 4 bases, the J end lost 5 bases, and 12 bases lay between the germline ends. The chain's CDR3 is CASSQGNMETQYF. CDR3 DNA sequence: TGCGCCAGCAGCCAGGGGAATATGGAGACCCAGTACTTC.

This clonotype was observed a handful of times. This chain joins TRBV29-1 and TRBJ2-1, with D unclear. Trimming shortened V by 2 bases and J by 10 bases, and 6 bases separated the two germline ends. Germline V CDR1 and CDR2: SQVTM, ANQGSEA. The CDR3 runs 10 residues. CDR3 DNA: TGCAGCGTTGAAATAGTGGAGCAGTTCTTC. Translated, it gives CSVEIVEQFF.

The table lists this clonotype with a few counts. The chain is built from TRBV6-4 and TRBJ2-1; D may be TRBD1 (6 bases). The germline V gene encodes CDR1 MRHNA and CDR2 SNTAGT. V shed 7 bases and J shed 5 bases, with 27 bases lying between them. CDR3 length: 18 residues. The CDR3 DNA is TGTGCCAGCAACCTAATGGACAGCCAAGGGAACAATAACAATGAGCAGTTCTTC. Protein product: CASNLMDSQGNNNNEQFF.

This clonotype appeared a few times. This chain uses TRBV3-1 with TRBJ2-4, with D unclear. The CDR3 totals 16 residues. Trimming removed 1 base at V and 0 bases at J, with 10 bases between. Germline values: CDR1 LGHDT, CDR2 YNNKEL (reference sequence). The chain's CDR3 is CASSQGGNLAKNIQYF. CDR3 in DNA: TGTGCCAGCAGCCAAGGAGGAAATCTAGCCAAAAACATTCAGTACTTC. The whole variable domain, filled in from reference TRBV3-1 and TRBJ2-4, reads DTAVSQTPKYLVTQMGNDKSIKCEQNLGHDTMYWYKQDSKKFLKIMFSYNNKELIINETVPNRFSPKSPDKAHLNLHINSLELGDSAVYFCASSQGGNLAKNIQYFGAGTRLSVL.

V gene TRBV29-1 combines with J gene TRBJ2-7; D not resolved. The CDR3 runs to 11 residues. The V end was cut by 7 bases, the J end by 0 bases, with 7 bases between. Germline V gene lookup returns CDR1 SQVTM and CDR2 ANQGSEA. CDR3 protein: CSAASSYEQYF. CDR3 in DNA: TGCAGCGCGGCTAGCTCCTACGAGCAGTACTTC.

The chain couples TRBV11-1 to TRBJ1-4; a weak D match, TRBD1 (5 bases). V dropped 0 bases and J dropped 7 bases, with 24 bases sitting between them. Germline V lookup: CDR1 SGHAT, CDR2 FQDESV (reference sequence). CDR3 length: 19 amino acids. The CDR3 here is CASSLAVGVSPFQSEKLFF. DNA of the CDR3: TGTGCCAGCAGCTTAGCGGTGGGGGTTTCACCTTTTCAGAGTGAAAAACTGTTTTTT.

This clonotype occurred a few times. The rearrangement uses TRBV5-1 and TRBJ1-1; D might be TRBD1 (5 bases). CDR1 SGHRS and CDR2 YFSETQ come from the germline V gene. Trimming pared 4 bases from V and 4 bases from J, leaving 11 bases between. The CDR3 has 13 amino acids. CDR3 sequence: CASSPGTSTEAFF. The CDR3 DNA sequence: TGCGCCAGCAGCCCGGGGACGAGCACTGAAGCTTTCTTT.

The chain combines TRBV29-1 with TRBJ2-2; the match to TRBD1 covers 7 bases. Trimming at V came to 0 bases and at J to 6 bases, leaving 10 bases not matched to a gene. This CDR3 is built from 16 residues. Germline V gives CDR1 SQVTM, CDR2 ANQGSEA. This chain's CDR3 is CSVEDRDRDQAGELFF. CDR3 sequence (DNA): TGCAGCGTTGAAGATAGAGACAGGGATCAAGCCGGGGAGCTGTTTTTT.

This clonotype showed up just a few times. V is TRBV25-1 and J is TRBJ2-1; TRBD2 matches at 8 bases. V lost 4 bases to trimming and J lost 0 bases; unmatched junction nucleotides: 5. This CDR3 is built from 16 residues. Germline lookup yields CDR1 MGHDK and CDR2 SYGVNS. This CDR3 is CASSGSGMISYNEQFF. The CDR3 nucleotides read TGTGCCAGCAGTGGTAGCGGGATGATCTCCTACAATGAGCAGTTCTTC. Full variable domain (missing parts from reference TRBV25-1 and TRBJ2-1): EADIYQTPRYLVIGTGKKITLECSQTMGHDKMYWYQQDPGMELHLIHYSYGVNSTEKGDLSSESTVSRIRTEHFPLTLESARPSHTSQYLCASSGSGMISYNEQFFGPGTRLTVL.

This clonotype was seen many times. The J gene is TRBJ2-4, the V gene TRBV6-5; 7 nucleotides line up with TRBD1. The CDR3 sequence is 14 residues long. Per the germline V gene, CDR1 is MNHEY and CDR2 is SVGAGI. Losses at the gene ends were 2 bases for V and 6 bases for J; bases not matched to a gene: 4. The CDR3 sequence is CASSYEGARNIQYF. For the CDR3, the DNA is TGTGCCAGCAGTTACGAGGGGGCTAGAAACATTCAGTACTTC.

The rearrangement uses TRBV25-1 and TRBJ2-3; TRBD1 aligns across 9 bases. The germline gives CDR1 MGHDK, CDR2 SYGVNS. This CDR3 contains 16 residues. The junction had 6 bases not matched to a gene; V was cut back by 1 base and J by 4 bases. CDR3 DNA: TGTGCCAGCAGTGAATCCCGGGACAGGGTGGCAGATACGCAGTATTTT. Residues: CASSESRDRVADTQYF.

The chain combines TRBV20-1 with TRBJ2-3, with D perhaps TRBD2 (7 bases). V shed 6 bases and J shed 0 bases, with 16 bases lying between them. The germline CDR1 and CDR2 sequences are DFQATT and SNEGSKA (reference sequence). The CDR3 covers 15 residues. The CDR3 spells CSAFASGQSTDTQYF. The CDR3 region has the DNA TGCAGTGCGTTTGCTAGCGGACAGAGCACAGATACGCAGTATTTT.

Many counts were recorded for this clonotype. The rearrangement joins TRBV5-1 to TRBJ2-5; D is uncertain. Germline V gene data show CDR1 as SGHRS and CDR2 as YFSETQ. The CDR3 covers 15 residues. With 2 bases removed from V and 3 bases from J, the gap between germline ends came to 14 bases. The CDR3 region is CASSLSLKAEETQYF. As DNA, the CDR3 is TGCGCCAGCAGCTTAAGTCTCAAGGCCGAAGAGACCCAGTACTTC. The variable domain in full, with the rest retrieved from reference TRBV5-1 and TRBJ2-5, is KAGVTQTPRYLIKTRGQQVTLSCSPISGHRSVSWYQQTPGQGLQFLFEYFSETQRNKGNFPGRFSGRQFSNSRSEMNVSTLELGDSALYLCASSLSLKAEETQYFGPGTRLLVL.

This chain joins TRBV20-1 and TRBJ1-5; no firm D call. Germline V gene lookup returns CDR1 DFQATT and CDR2 SNEGSKA (reference sequence). This CDR3 is 13 amino acids long. Trimming removed 3 bases from V and 0 bases from J, with 6 bases in between. The DNA of the CDR3 is TGCAGTGCTAGCGTGTTTAGCAATCAGCCCCAGCATTTT. Its translation: CSASVFSNQPQHF.

This clonotype was detected a few times. The chain recombines TRBV20-1 with TRBJ2-1; D gene unclear. The CDR3 runs to 12 residues. The germline gives CDR1 DFQATT, CDR2 SNEGSKA (reference sequence). V was shortened by 1 base and J by 7 bases, with 8 bases between the two germline ends. The CDR3: CSARAPVNEQFF. As DNA, the CDR3 is TGCAGTGCTAGAGCTCCGGTTAATGAGCAGTTCTTC.

This clonotype was seen more than once but under ten times. The chain carries TRBV12-3 or TRBV12-4 and TRBJ2-4; TRBD1 agrees at 8 bases. Trimming at V came to 5 bases and at J to 6 bases, leaving 12 bases not matched to a gene. This CDR3 contains 16 residues. The CDR3 protein is CASSPSARGPGNIQYF. CDR3 DNA sequence: TGTGCCAGCAGTCCTAGCGCCAGGGGGCCGGGAAACATTCAGTACTTC.

The DNA for the CDR3 is TGTGCCAGCAGTCAAAGCAGGGGTAGGGGGACTGAAGCTTTCTTT. It codes for CASSQSRGRGTEAFF. This chain joins TRBV7-9 and TRBJ1-1, with a possible D match to TRBD1 (6 bases). V was trimmed by 6 bases and J by 5 bases, leaving 19 bases between them. The CDR3 sequence is 15 residues long. Germline V gene lookup returns CDR1 SEHNR and CDR2 FQNEAQ (reference sequence).

This clonotype was picked up a small number of times. The rearrangement links TRBV7-9 to TRBJ2-7; D could derive from TRBD1 or TRBD2 (5 bases each). The CDR3 is made up of 15 amino acids. Trimming cost V 5 bases and J 3 bases, with 17 bases left between them. In germline, CDR1 is SEHNR, CDR2 FQNEAQ (reference sequence). CDR3 loop: CASSASQGAYYEQYF. CDR3 DNA sequence: TGTGCCAGCAGCGCCTCTCAGGGAGCCTACTACGAGCAGTACTTC. Full variable domain (missing parts from reference TRBV7-9 and TRBJ2-7): DTGVSQNPRHKITKRGQNVTFRCDPISEHNRLYWYRQTLGQGPEFLTYFQNEAQLEKSRLLSDRFSAERPKGSFSTLEIQRTEQGDSAMYLCASSASQGAYYEQYFGPGTRLTVT.

Remarks on this clonotype: The junction shows a germline mismatch at one end, possibly a read error. V usage is TRBV12-3 or TRBV12-4 and J usage is TRBJ2-1, with D perhaps matching TRBD1 (5 bases). This CDR3 region has 15 residues. CDR3 loop: CSSSSRWTSYNEQFF. The DNA for the CDR3 is TGTTCCAGCAGCTCTCGTTGGACATCCTACAATGAGCAGTTCTTC.

The chain links TRBV7-2 to TRBJ2-7; perhaps D is TRBD1 or TRBD2 (6 bases each). CDR3 length equals 15 residues. The germline CDR1 and CDR2 sequences are SGHTA and FQGNSA. V lost 5 bases, J lost 7 bases, and 21 bases lay in between. The CDR3 here is CASSPEGRGGREQYF. CDR3 in DNA: TGTGCCAGCAGCCCGGAGGGCAGGGGAGGAAGAGAGCAGTACTTC.

This clonotype was found a few times. The gene calls are TRBV7-9 and TRBJ1-1; a weak D match, TRBD1 (5 bases). There are 15 residues in the CDR3. V was pared by 0 bases and J by 1 base, with 9 bases between. Germline assignment: CDR1 SEHNR and CDR2 FQNEAQ (reference sequence). CDR3 in amino acids: CASSLASRENTEAFF. The CDR3 DNA sequence: TGTGCCAGCAGCTTAGCGAGCAGGGAGAACACTGAAGCTTTCTTT.

The J gene is TRBJ2-5, the V gene TRBV4-3; TRBD1 agrees at 12 bases. The CDR3 runs to 15 residues. CDR1 is LGHNA and CDR2 is YSLEER in the germline V gene. V shed 1 base, J shed 4 bases, and the junction held 1 base outside the gene matches. The CDR3 sequence: CASSQGGQGAETQYF. CDR3 sequence (DNA): TGCGCCAGCAGCCAAGGGGGACAGGGGGCAGAGACCCAGTACTTC.

This sequence joins TRBV6-2 or TRBV6-3 and TRBJ2-2; D gene unclear. V was pared by 2 bases and J by 4 bases, with 5 bases between. CDR1 is MNHEY, CDR2 SVGEGT, per germline. The CDR3 is 13 residues long. In DNA form, the CDR3 reads TGTGCCAGCAGTTACCTGCGCACCGGGGAGCTGTTTTTT. Amino acid sequence: CASSYLRTGELFF.

The sample holds a few counts of this clonotype. Relative to the germline gene, one junction end is altered; a read error may explain this. V is TRBV5-5 and J is TRBJ1-3; D perhaps matches TRBD1 (6 bases). CDR1 and CDR2 (germline): SGHKS, YYEKEE (reference sequence). This CDR3 is 15 amino acids long. The CDR3 coding sequence is TGTGCCAGCAGAGGATACAGGGATGGCGGAAAGACCATATATTTT. This codes for CASRGYRDGGKTIYF.

This clonotype was counted between two and nine times. This chain joins TRBV5-1 and TRBJ2-1; 8 bases map to TRBD2. V was clipped by 0 bases and J by 0 bases; unmatched bases: 5. This CDR3 comprises 17 residues. The germline V gene encodes CDR1 SGHRS and CDR2 YFSETQ. This CDR3 reads CASSLELAVSSYNEQFF. The CDR3 DNA reads TGCGCCAGCAGCTTGGAACTAGCGGTTAGCTCCTACAATGAGCAGTTCTTC.

The chain links TRBV6-5 to TRBJ2-1, with D maybe TRBD1 (6 bases). CDR1 and CDR2 from the germline V gene are MNHEY and SVGAGI. V lost 3 bases, J lost 9 bases, and 15 bases lay in between. The CDR3 spans 14 residues. In DNA form, the CDR3 reads TGTGCCAGCAGTTATCAGGGGAGCCCCCCTGAGCAGTTCTTC. This codes for CASSYQGSPPEQFF.